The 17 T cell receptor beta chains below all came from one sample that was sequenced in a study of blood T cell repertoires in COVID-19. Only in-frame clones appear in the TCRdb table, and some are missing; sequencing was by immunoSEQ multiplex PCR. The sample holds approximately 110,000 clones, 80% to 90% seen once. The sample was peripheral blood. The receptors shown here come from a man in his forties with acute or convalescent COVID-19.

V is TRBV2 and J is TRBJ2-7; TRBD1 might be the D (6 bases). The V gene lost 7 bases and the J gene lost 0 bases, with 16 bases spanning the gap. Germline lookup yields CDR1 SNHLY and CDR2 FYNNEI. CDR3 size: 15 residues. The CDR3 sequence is CASKSTPGDSYEQYF. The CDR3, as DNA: TGTGCCAGCAAATCGACCCCAGGGGACTCCTACGAGCAGTACTTC. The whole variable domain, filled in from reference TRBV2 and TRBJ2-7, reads EPEVTQTPSHQVTQMGQEVILRCVPISNHLYFYWYRQILGQKVEFLVSFYNNEISEKSEIFDDQFSVERPDGSNFTLKIRSTKLEDSAMYFCASKSTPGDSYEQYFGPGTRLTVT.

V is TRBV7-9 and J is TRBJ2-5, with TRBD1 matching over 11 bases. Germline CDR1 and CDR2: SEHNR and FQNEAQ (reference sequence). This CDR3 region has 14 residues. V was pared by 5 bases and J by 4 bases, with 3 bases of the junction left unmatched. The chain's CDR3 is CASSTGTGGETQYF. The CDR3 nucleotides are TGTGCCAGCAGCACAGGGACAGGGGGAGAGACCCAGTACTTC.

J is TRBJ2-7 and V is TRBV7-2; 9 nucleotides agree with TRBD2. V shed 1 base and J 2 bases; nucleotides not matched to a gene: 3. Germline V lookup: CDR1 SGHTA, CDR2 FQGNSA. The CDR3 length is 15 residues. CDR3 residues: CASSLDSGGPYEQYF. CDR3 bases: TGTGCCAGCAGCTTAGATAGCGGGGGTCCCTACGAGCAGTACTTC. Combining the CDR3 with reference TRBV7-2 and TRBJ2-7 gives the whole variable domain GAGVSQSPSNKVTEKGKDVELRCDPISGHTALYWYRQSLGQGLEFLIYFQGNSAPDKSGLPSDRFSAERTGGSVSTLTIQRTQQEDSAVYLCASSLDSGGPYEQYFGPGTRLTVT.

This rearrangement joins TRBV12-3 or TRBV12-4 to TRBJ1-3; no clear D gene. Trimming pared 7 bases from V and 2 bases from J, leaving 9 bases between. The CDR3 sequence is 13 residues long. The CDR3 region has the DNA TGTGCCAGCACGGGTATTGCTGGAAACACCATATATTTT. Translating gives CASTGIAGNTIYF.

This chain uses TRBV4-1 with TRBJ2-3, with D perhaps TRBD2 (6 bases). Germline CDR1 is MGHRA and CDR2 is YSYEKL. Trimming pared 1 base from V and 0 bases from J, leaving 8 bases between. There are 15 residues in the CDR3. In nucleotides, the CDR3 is TGCGCCAGCAGCCAAGGCGGGGTAAGCACAGATACGCAGTATTTT. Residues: CASSQGGVSTDTQYF.

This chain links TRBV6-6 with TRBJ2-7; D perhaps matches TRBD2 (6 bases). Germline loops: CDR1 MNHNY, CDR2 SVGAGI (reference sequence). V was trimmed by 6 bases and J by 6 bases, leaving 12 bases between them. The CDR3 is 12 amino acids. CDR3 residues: CASRVLGGEQYF. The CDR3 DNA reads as TGTGCCAGCAGGGTCCTCGGGGGCGAGCAGTACTTC.

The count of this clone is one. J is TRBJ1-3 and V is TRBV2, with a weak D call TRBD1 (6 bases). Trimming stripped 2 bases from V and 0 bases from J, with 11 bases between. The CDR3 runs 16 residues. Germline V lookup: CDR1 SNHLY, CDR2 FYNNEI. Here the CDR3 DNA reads TGTGCCAGCAGTGAAAGGGGGATGAGCTCTGGAAACACCATATATTTT. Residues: CASSERGMSSGNTIYF.

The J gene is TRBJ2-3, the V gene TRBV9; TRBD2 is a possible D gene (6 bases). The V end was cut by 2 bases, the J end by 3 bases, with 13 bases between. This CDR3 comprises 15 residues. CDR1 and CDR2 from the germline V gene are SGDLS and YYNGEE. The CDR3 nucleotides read TGTGCCAGCAGCGTGGGGGACTCCGGTACAGATACGCAGTATTTT. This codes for CASSVGDSGTDTQYF.

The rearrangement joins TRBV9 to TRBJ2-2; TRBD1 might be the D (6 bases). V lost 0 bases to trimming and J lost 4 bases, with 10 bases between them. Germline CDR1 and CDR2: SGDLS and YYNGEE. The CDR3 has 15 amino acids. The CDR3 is CASSVGQATTGELFF. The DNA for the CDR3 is TGTGCCAGCAGCGTAGGACAGGCGACCACCGGGGAGCTGTTTTTT.

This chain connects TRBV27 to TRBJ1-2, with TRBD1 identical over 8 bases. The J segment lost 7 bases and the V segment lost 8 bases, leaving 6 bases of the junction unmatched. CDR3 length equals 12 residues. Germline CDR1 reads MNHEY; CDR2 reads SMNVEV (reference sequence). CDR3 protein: CASGWTGSGYTF. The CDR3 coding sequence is TGTGCCAGCGGATGGACAGGGTCTGGCTACACCTTC.

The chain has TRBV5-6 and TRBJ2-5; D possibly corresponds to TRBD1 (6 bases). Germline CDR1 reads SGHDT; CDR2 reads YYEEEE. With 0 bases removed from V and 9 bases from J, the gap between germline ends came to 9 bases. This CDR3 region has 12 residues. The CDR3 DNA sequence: TGTGCCAGCAGCTTGGCAGGGGAGTCCCAGTACTTC. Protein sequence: CASSLAGESQYF.

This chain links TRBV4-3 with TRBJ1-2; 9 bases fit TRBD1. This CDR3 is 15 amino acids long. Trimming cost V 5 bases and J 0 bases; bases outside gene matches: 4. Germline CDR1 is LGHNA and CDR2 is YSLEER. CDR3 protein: CASSGDRVANYGYTF. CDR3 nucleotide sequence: TGCGCCAGCAGCGGGGACAGGGTTGCTAACTATGGCTACACCTTC.

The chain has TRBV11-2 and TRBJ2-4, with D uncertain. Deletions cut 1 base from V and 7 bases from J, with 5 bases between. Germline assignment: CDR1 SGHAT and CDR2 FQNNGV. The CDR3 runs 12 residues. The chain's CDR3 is CASSLGPNIQYF. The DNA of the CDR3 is TGTGCCAGCAGCTTAGGGCCGAACATTCAGTACTTC.

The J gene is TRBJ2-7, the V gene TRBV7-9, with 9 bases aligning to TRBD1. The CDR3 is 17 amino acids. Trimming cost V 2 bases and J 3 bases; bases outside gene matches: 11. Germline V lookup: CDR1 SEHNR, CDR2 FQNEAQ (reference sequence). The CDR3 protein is CASSLLGRDRESYEQYF. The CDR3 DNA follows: TGTGCCAGCAGCTTACTTGGCAGGGACAGGGAAAGCTACGAGCAGTACTTC.

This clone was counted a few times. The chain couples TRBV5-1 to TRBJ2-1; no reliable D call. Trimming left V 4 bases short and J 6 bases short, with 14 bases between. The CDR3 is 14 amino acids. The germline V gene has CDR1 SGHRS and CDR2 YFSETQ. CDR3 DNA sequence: TGCGCCAGCAGCCGGCCGACTGGCGGCAATGAGCAGTTCTTC. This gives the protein CASSRPTGGNEQFF.

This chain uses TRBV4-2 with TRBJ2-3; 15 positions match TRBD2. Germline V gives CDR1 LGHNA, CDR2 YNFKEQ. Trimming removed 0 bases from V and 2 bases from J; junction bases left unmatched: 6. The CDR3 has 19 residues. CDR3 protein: CASSQEGLAGGQYTDTQYF. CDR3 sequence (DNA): TGTGCCAGCAGCCAAGAGGGACTAGCGGGGGGTCAGTACACAGATACGCAGTATTTT.

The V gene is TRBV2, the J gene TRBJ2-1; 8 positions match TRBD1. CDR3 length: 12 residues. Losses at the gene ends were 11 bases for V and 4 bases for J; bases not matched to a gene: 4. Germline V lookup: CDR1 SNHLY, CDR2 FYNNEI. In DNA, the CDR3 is TGTGCCGACAGGGGTATGTACAATGAGCAGTTCTTC. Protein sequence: CADRGMYNEQFF.